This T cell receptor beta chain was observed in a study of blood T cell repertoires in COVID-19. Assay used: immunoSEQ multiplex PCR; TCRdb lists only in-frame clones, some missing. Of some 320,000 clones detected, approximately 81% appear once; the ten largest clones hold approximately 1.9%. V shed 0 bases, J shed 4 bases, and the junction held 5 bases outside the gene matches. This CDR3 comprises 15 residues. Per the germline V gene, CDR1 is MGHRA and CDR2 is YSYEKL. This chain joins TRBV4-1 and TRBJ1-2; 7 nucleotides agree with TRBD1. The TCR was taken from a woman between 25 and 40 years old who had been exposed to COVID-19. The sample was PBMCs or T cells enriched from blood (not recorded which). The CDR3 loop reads CASSQEPQGGYGYTF. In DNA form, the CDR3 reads TGCGCCAGCAGCCAAGAACCCCAGGGGGGCTATGGCTACACCTTC.